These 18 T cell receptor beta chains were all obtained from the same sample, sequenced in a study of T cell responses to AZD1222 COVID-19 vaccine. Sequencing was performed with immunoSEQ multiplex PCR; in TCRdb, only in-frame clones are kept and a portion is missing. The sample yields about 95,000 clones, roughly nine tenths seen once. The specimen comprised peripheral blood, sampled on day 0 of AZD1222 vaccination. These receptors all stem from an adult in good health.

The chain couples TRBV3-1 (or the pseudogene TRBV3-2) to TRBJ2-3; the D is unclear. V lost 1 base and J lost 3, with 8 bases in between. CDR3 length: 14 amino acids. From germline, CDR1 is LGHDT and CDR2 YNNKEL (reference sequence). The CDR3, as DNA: TGTGCCAGCAGCCAAGGCTTGGCTACAGATACGCAGTATTTT. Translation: CASSQGLATDTQYF.

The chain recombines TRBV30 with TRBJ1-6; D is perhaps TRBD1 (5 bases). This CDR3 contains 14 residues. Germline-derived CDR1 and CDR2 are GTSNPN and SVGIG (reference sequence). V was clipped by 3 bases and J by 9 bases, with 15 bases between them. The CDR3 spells CAWRVGVRGSPLHF. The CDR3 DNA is TGTGCCTGGAGGGTGGGGGTGCGGGGTTCACCCCTCCACTTT.

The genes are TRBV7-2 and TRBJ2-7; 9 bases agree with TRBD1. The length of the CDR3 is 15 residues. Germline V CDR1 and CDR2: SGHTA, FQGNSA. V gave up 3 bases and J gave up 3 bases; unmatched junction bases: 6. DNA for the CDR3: TGTGCCAGCAGCTTGATACAGGGGGCGCGCTACGAGCAGTACTTC. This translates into CASSLIQGARYEQYF.

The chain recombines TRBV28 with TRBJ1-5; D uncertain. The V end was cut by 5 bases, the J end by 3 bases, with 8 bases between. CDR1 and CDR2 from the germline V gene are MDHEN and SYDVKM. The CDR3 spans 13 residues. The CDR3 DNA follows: TGTGCCAGCAGTCGGTTCTACAATCAGCCCCAGCATTTT. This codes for CASSRFYNQPQHF.

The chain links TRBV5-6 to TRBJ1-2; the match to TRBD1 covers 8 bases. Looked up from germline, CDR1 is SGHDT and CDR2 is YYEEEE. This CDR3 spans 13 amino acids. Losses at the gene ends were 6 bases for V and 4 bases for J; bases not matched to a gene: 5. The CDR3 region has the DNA TGTGCCAGCACCGGGGGACAGGCCTATGGCTACACCTTC. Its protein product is CASTGGQAYGYTF.

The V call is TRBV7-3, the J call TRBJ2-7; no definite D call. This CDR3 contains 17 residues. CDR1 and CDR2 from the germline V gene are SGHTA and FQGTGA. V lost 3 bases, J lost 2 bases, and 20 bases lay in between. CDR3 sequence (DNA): TGTGCCAGCAGCTTTGGGCCAAGGAACCAGGACCCCTACGAGCAGTACTTC. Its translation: CASSFGPRNQDPYEQYF. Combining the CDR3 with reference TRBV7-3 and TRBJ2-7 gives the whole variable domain GAGVSQTPSNKVTEKGKYVELRCDPISGHTALYWYRQSLGQGPEFLIYFQGTGAADDSGLPNDRFFAVRPEGSVSTLKIQRTERGDSAVYLCASSFGPRNQDPYEQYFGPGTRLTVT.

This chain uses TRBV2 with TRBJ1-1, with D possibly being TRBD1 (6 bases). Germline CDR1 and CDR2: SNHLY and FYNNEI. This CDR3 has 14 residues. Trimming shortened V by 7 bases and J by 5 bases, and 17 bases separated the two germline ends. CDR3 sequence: CASTWTVGGTEAFF. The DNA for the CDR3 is TGTGCCAGCACCTGGACAGTGGGAGGGACTGAAGCTTTCTTT.

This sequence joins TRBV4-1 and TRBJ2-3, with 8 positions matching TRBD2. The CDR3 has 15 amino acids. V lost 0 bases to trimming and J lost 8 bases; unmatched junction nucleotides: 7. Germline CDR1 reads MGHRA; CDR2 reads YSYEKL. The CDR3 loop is CASSQEGGTRGTQYF. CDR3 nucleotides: TGCGCCAGCAGCCAAGAAGGGGGGACTAGGGGTACGCAGTATTTT.

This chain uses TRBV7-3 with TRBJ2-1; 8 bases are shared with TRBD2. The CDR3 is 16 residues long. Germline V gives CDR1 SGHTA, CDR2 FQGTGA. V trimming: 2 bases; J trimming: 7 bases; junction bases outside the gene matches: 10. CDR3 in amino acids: CASSLFWAGGPNEQFF. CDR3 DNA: TGTGCCAGCAGCTTATTCTGGGCGGGGGGCCCTAATGAGCAGTTCTTC.

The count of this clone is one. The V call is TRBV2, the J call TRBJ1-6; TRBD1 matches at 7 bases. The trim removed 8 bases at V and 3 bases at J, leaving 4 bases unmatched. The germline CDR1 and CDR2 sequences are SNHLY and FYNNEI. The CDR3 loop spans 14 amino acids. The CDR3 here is CASRQGLYNSPLHF. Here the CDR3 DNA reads TGTGCCAGCCGACAGGGCCTCTATAATTCACCCCTCCACTTT.

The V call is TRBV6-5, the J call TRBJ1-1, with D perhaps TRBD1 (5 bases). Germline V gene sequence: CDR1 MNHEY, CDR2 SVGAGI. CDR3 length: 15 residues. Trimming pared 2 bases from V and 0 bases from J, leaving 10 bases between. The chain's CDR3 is CASSYQGLMNTEAFF. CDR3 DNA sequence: TGTGCCAGCAGTTACCAGGGACTTATGAACACTGAAGCTTTCTTT.

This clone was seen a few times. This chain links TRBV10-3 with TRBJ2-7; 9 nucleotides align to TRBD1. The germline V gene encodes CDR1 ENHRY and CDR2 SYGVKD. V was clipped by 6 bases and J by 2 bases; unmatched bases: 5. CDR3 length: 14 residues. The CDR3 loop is CAIRMDRGTYEQYF. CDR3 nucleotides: TGTGCCATCAGAATGGACAGGGGAACCTACGAGCAGTACTTC.

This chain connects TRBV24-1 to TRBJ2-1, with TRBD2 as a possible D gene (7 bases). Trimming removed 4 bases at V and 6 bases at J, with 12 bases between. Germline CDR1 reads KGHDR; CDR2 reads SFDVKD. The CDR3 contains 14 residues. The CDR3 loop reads CATSDARGLNEQFF. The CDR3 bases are TGTGCCACCAGTGACGCGCGGGGGCTCAATGAGCAGTTCTTC.

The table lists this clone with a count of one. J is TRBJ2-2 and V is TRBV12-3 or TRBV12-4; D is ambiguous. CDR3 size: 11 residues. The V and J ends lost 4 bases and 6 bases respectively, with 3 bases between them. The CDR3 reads CASSWAGELFF. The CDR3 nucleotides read TGTGCCAGCAGTTGGGCCGGGGAGCTGTTTTTT.

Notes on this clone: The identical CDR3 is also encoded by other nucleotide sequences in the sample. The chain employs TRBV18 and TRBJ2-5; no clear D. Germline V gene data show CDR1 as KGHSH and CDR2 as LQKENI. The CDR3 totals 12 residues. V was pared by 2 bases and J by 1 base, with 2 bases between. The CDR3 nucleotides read TGTGCCAGCTCACCATCCCAAGAGACCCAGTACTTC. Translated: CASSPSQETQYF. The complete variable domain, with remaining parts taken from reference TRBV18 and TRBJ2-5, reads NAGVMQNPRHLVRRRGQEARLRCSPMKGHSHVYWYRQLPEEGLKFMVYLQKENIIDESGMPKERFSAEFPKEGPSILRIQQVVRGDSAAYFCASSPSQETQYFGPGTRLLVL.

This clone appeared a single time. The chain's CDR3 is CATLGQGTQYF. Written as DNA, the CDR3 is TGTGCCACCCTAGGCCAGGGGACCCAGTACTTC. This chain links TRBV19 with TRBJ2-5; a possible D gene is TRBD1 (5 bases). V was clipped by 10 bases and J by 7 bases, with 13 bases between them. Looked up from germline, CDR1 is LNHDA and CDR2 is SQIVND (reference sequence). The CDR3 is 11 residues long.

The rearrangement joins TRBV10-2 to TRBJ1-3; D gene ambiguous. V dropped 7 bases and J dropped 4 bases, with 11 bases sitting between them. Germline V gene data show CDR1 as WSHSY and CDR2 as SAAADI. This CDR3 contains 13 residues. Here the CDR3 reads CASTTEEGNTIYF. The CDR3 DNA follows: TGCGCCAGCACTACCGAGGAGGGAAACACCATATATTTT.

Here the CDR3 reads CASRVGDAGELFF. The CDR3 region has the DNA TGTGCCAGCAGGGTGGGAGACGCCGGGGAGCTGTTTTTT. The chain uses TRBV7-9 and TRBJ2-2, with D possibly being TRBD2 (5 bases). This CDR3 is 13 amino acids long. Germline V gives CDR1 SEHNR, CDR2 FQNEAQ (reference sequence). V shed 6 bases and J shed 6 bases, with 11 bases lying between them.